The rows below give T cell receptor beta chains drawn from one sample of a study of CD8+CD57+ T cells in acquired aplastic anemia. TCRdb itself ran the reads through MiXCR, one entry per CDR3 protein. Among a few hundred thousand distinct CDR3 sequences, roughly 34% were seen once, and the ten largest hold 0.8% to 0.85%. Source material: sorted CD4+, CD8+, or CD8+CD57+ T cells (not recorded which) from PBMCs. All receptors come from a human donor with aplastic anemia. The CDR3 runs from the conserved cysteine through the conserved F or W. The order of the fields is CDR3 DNA, CDR3 protein, J gene, clone size, D gene, V gene. D genes are given only for firm matches. The size of a clone is reported for some rows only, either as once, few or many, or as a class for expanded clones.

TGTGCCACCAGTGCCCCTGGGGGTTATGGCTACACCTTC,CATSAPGGYGYTF,TRBJ1-2,.,.,TRBV24-1
TGTGCCAGCAGCCCCGAGGGGTCTAGCGGGACGAACGTGGGCGAGCAGTACTTC,CASSPEGSSGTNVGEQYF,TRBJ2-7,.,TRBD2,TRBV5-6
TGTGCCAGCAGTGATGGGGCCGGCTATGGCTACACCTTC,CASSDGAGYGYTF,TRBJ1-2,.,.,TRBV10-3
TGCAGCGTTGGCACCTTCACTACCTACAATGAGCAGTTCTTC,CSVGTFTTYNEQFF,TRBJ2-1,many,.,TRBV29-1
TGTGCCATCAGGGGGACTAGCGGGGCCTCCTACAATGAGCAGTTCTTC,CAIRGTSGASYNEQFF,TRBJ2-1,.,TRBD2,TRBV10-3
TGTGCCAGCAGCTCCTATAGACAGCCCCAGCATTTT,CASSSYRQPQHF,TRBJ1-5,many,.,TRBV7-9
TGCGCCAGCAGTCAGGGATTTGGGACGGTTGAAGCTTTCTTT,CASSQGFGTVEAFF,TRBJ1-1,few,.,TRBV5-1
TGCGCCAGCAGCCAAGATGTTGGCCTGACGAATTCACCCCTCCACTTT,CASSQDVGLTNSPLHF,TRBJ1-6,many,.,TRBV4-3
TGCAGTGCTTGCCCCGGTCGGGAGGGCTTCTACGAGCAGTACTTC,CSACPGREGFYEQYF,TRBJ2-7,once,TRBD2,TRBV20-1
TGTGCCAGCAGTGAAGGGCCGGGACAGAATCAGCCCCAGCATTTT,CASSEGPGQNQPQHF,TRBJ1-5,many,TRBD1,TRBV2
TGCGCCAGCAGCTTGATTCGGGGGGCATATGGCTACACCTTC,CASSLIRGAYGYTF,TRBJ1-2,many,.,TRBV5-1
TGTGCCATCAGAAAAACGACAGGGAACTATGGCTACACCTTC,CAIRKTTGNYGYTF,TRBJ1-2,.,TRBD1,TRBV10-3
TGTGCCAGCAGTAAGGACAGGGAGGCGTCCTTCCGCTATGGCTACACCTTC,CASSKDREASFRYGYTF,TRBJ1-2,many,TRBD1,TRBV2
TGTGCCAGCAGCCAAGATCCTGGGACAACGACGGAGGAGCAGTACTTC,CASSQDPGTTTEEQYF,TRBJ2-7,once,.,TRBV3-1
TGCAGCGTTGAAGACAGGGGGATCTATGGCTACACCTTC,CSVEDRGIYGYTF,TRBJ1-2,many,TRBD1,TRBV29-1
TGTGCCAGCAGCTTAGGCGGGACGGGCGGTAATAGCAATCAGCCCCAGCATTTT,CASSLGGTGGNSNQPQHF,TRBJ1-5,few,.,TRBV11-2
TGCAGTGCTAGCGGGGTAGGGACAGATACGCAGTATTTT,CSASGVGTDTQYF,TRBJ2-3,many,.,TRBV20-1
TGTGCCAGCAGCGAGGGGACAGGGATTTCACAAGAGACCCAGTACTTC,CASSEGTGISQETQYF,TRBJ2-5,many,TRBD1,TRBV9
TGTGCCAGTAGTATCACGGCCGCGAACACTGAAGCTTTCTTT,CASSITAANTEAFF,TRBJ1-1,.,.,TRBV19
TGTGCCAGCAGTTACACCGGACTCTATGGCTACACCTTC,CASSYTGLYGYTF,TRBJ1-2,many,.,TRBV6-5
TGTGCCAGCAGCAACAGGGGGCTTAATAATTCACCCCTCCACTTT,CASSNRGLNNSPLHF,TRBJ1-6,many,TRBD1,TRBV11-2
TGTGCCACCAAAGGGAGGCTCGGGGCCGGTAATTCACCCCTCCACTTT,CATKGRLGAGNSPLHF,TRBJ1-6,once,.,TRBV12-3/TRBV12-4
TGTGCCAGTAGTAGGCAAGATTCAAACACCGGGGAGCTGTTTTTT,CASSRQDSNTGELFF,TRBJ2-2,few,.,TRBV19
TGTGCCACCAGCACCCCAAAAGGTTGGGGAACTGAAGCTTTCTTT,CATSTPKGWGTEAFF,TRBJ1-1,few,.,TRBV15
TGCAGTGCTTCGCCGACAGTCCAAGAGACCCAGTACTTC,CSASPTVQETQYF,TRBJ2-5,many,.,TRBV20-1
TGTGCCAGCAGTAGGGGGGTCGAGGACACTGAAGCTTTCTTT,CASSRGVEDTEAFF,TRBJ1-1,many,.,TRBV9
TGTGCCAGCAGCGTCTTAGATGACAATGAGCAGTTCTTC,CASSVLDDNEQFF,TRBJ2-1,.,.,TRBV11-1
TGTGCCACCAGCAAAAGAGACAGGGATGGACCCCAGCATTTT,CATSKRDRDGPQHF,TRBJ1-5,many,TRBD1,TRBV15
TGTGCCAGCAGCTTGCTCCTGACAGGGAAGAGCACAGATACGCAGTATTTT,CASSLLLTGKSTDTQYF,TRBJ2-3,many,TRBD1,TRBV7-8
TGTGCCCAAGGGGAATCTACTGGAAACACCATATATTTT,CAQGESTGNTIYF,TRBJ1-3,few,.,TRBV30
TGTGCCTGGGGTGTAGGGTGGAGTGGCTACACCTTC,CAWGVGWSGYTF,TRBJ1-2,.,.,TRBV7-9
TGTGCCAGCACCTCAGGGTTAGCCCCTGAAGCTTTCTTT,CASTSGLAPEAFF,TRBJ1-1,few,.,TRBV7-9
TGCAGTGCTCCTCAGGGTGCGAGGAGCAATCAGCCCCAGCATTTT,CSAPQGARSNQPQHF,TRBJ1-5,many,.,TRBV20-1
TGTGCCAGCAGCGTCGAGGACGGGGACCTCTACGAGCAGTACTTC,CASSVEDGDLYEQYF,TRBJ2-7,.,.,TRBV9
TGTGCCACCAGCAGAGATGACGGTCAGGGAGGCTATGGCTACACCTTC,CATSRDDGQGGYGYTF,TRBJ1-2,few,.,TRBV15
TGCAGCGTCCGGGGACGGGGGGGCCCTGAAGCTTTCTTT,CSVRGRGGPEAFF,TRBJ1-1,many,.,TRBV29-1
TGCAGTGCTAGAGATCAAGGGCGCTCCTACGAGCAGTACTTC,CSARDQGRSYEQYF,TRBJ2-7,few,.,TRBV20-1
TGCAGTGCTCGACTACAGCTAAAAGAGACCCAGTACTTC,CSARLQLKETQYF,TRBJ2-5,.,.,TRBV20-1
TGTGCCAGCAGGTCAGAACGGGGTTCCTCCTCTGGAAACACCATACATTTT,CASRSERGSSSGNTIHF,TRBJ1-3,.,.,TRBV11-1
TGTGCCAGCGCCGGGACCAAGACCTACAATGAGCAGTTCTTC,CASAGTKTYNEQFF,TRBJ2-1,many,.,TRBV25-1
TGTGCCAGCATCCAGACAGGGGGCGCCCCCAATGAGCAGTTCTTC,CASIQTGGAPNEQFF,TRBJ2-1,few,TRBD1,TRBV10-3
TGTGCCAGCGGCCCCTCGGTAGCGGGGTTCTACGAGCAGTACTTC,CASGPSVAGFYEQYF,TRBJ2-7,.,TRBD2,TRBV9
TGTGCCAGCAGTTACTCGACCGAACGGGGCTACACCTTC,CASSYSTERGYTF,TRBJ1-2,many,.,TRBV6-5
TGTGCCAGCAGTTTTCTGTTCTCCTACGAGCAGTGCTTC,CASSFLFSYEQCF,TRBJ2-7,.,.,TRBV6-5
TGTGCCAGTAGTATGGACAGGGGTGAGACCCAGTACTTC,CASSMDRGETQYF,TRBJ2-5,many,TRBD1,TRBV19
TGTGCCAGCAGCTTAGTGACGCCGGGGACCTATAGTTCACCCCTCCACTTT,CASSLVTPGTYSSPLHF,TRBJ1-6,.,.,TRBV7-8
TGCAGTGCTAGTTTTACAGGGACCGGGACCCAGTACTTC,CSASFTGTGTQYF,TRBJ2-5,few,.,TRBV20-1
TGCAGTGCTGGGAGGGGGTCGGACACTGAAGCTTTCTTT,CSAGRGSDTEAFF,TRBJ1-1,many,.,TRBV20-1
TGCGCCAGCAGCTTGGCGGGACAGTACCAAGAGACCCAGTACTTC,CASSLAGQYQETQYF,TRBJ2-5,few,TRBD1,TRBV5-1